These T cell receptor beta chains were read from a single sample in a study of cytomegalovirus exposure and HLA in healthy donors. The method was immunoSEQ multiplex PCR; TCRdb's version includes in-frame clones alone and lacks a portion of them. Here the sample spans about 220,000 clones, 87% being singletons. Material for sequencing was PBMCs. The receptors come from a man in his late teens or twenties in good health and CMV-seronegative. CDR3s include the opening cysteine and the closing phenylalanine or tryptophan. Expanded clones are given a class, and other clones once, few, many or no size at all.

clone size | J gene | V gene | CDR3 protein
NA | TRBJ2-5 | TRBV29-1 | CSVFGASGETQYF
once | TRBJ2-7 | TRBV7-6 | CASSLGPAGARGEQYF
NA | TRBJ2-4 | TRBV7-8 | CASSLGRSYGTQNIQYF
NA | TRBJ1-6 | TRBV5-1 | CASKGVSYNSPLHF
NA | TRBJ1-1 | TRBV27 | CASSLLGGRSLNTEAFF
NA | TRBJ2-2 | TRBV6-1 | CASSLMTGTTGELFF
NA | TRBJ1-1 | TRBV18 | CASSSQGQNTEAFF
NA | TRBJ2-2 | TRBV9 | CASSPTGLAGVLGELFF
NA | TRBJ2-7 | TRBV10-2 | CASSESLVGEQYF
NA | TRBJ1-2 | TRBV19 | CASSLDRVSGYTF
NA | TRBJ2-7 | TRBV4-1 | CASSRGAGSDYEQYF
NA | TRBJ2-7 | TRBV7-9 | CASSLVAGGPYEQYF
NA | TRBJ1-5 | TRBV10-3 | CASWGTGVNQPQHF
NA | TRBJ2-7 | TRBV4-3 | CASSQDPYTYEQYF
NA | TRBJ2-1 | TRBV7-9 | CASSLGLASNEQFF
NA | TRBJ2-7 | TRBV6-5 | CASSFSGGRYEQYF
NA | TRBJ1-2 | TRBV18 | CASSPPRQGDYGYTF
NA | TRBJ2-1 | TRBV7-6 | CASSLRGAALVNEQFF
NA | TRBJ2-3 | TRBV4-1 | CASSQSGGANTQYF
NA | TRBJ1-1 | TRBV7-3 | CASSLDTNTEAFF
NA | TRBJ1-1 | TRBV7-8 | CASSLTMAGPARNTEAFF
once | TRBJ2-3 | TRBV5-1 | CASSFPGQPDTQYF
NA | TRBJ2-5 | TRBV25-1 | CASSGPGVWETQYF
NA | TRBJ2-7 | TRBV5-1 | CANNTGTGWQYF
few | TRBJ1-5 | TRBV4-1 | CASSQEVGRNQPQHF
NA | TRBJ1-2 | TRBV2 | CASSDSGAYGYTF